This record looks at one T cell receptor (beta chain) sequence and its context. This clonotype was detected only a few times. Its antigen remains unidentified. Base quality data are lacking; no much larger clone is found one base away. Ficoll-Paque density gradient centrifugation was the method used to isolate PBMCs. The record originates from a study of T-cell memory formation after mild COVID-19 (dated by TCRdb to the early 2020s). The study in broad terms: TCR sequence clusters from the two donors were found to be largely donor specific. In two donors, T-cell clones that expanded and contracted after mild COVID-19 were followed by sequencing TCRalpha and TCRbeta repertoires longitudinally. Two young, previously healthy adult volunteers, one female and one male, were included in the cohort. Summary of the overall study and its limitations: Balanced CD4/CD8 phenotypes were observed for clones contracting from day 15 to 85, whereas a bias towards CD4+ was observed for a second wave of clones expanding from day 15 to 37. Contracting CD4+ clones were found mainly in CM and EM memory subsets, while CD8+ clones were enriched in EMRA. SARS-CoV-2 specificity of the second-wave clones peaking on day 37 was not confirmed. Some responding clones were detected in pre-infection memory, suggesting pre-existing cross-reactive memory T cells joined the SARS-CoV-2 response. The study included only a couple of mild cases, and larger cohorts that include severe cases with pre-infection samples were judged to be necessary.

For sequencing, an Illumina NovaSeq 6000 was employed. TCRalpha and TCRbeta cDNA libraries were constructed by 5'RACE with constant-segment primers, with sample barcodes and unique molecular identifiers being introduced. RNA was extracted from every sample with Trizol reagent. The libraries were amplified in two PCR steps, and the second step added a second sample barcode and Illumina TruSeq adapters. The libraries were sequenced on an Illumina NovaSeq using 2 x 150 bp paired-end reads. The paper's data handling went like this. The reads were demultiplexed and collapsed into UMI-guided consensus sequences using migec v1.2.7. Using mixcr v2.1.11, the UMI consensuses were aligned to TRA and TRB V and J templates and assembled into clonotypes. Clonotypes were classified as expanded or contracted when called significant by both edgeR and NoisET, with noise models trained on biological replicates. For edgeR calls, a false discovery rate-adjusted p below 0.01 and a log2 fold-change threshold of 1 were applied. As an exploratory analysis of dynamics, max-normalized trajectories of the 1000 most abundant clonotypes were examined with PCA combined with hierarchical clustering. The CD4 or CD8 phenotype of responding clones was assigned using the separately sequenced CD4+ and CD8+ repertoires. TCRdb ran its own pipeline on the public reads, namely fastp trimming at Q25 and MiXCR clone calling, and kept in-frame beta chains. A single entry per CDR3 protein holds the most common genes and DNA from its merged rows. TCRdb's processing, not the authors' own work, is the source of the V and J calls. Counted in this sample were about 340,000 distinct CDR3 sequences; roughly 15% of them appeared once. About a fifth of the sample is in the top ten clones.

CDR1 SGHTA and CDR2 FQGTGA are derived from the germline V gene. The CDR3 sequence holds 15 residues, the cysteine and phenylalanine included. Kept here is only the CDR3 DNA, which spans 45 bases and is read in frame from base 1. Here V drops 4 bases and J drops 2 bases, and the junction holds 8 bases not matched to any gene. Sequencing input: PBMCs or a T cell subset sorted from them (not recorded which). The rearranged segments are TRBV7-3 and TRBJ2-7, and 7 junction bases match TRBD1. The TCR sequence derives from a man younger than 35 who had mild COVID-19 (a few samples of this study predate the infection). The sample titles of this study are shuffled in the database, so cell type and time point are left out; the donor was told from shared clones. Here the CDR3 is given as CASSSHRGNPYEQYF. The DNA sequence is TGTGCCAGCAGCTCCCACAGGGGTAACCCCTACGAGCAGTACTTC.